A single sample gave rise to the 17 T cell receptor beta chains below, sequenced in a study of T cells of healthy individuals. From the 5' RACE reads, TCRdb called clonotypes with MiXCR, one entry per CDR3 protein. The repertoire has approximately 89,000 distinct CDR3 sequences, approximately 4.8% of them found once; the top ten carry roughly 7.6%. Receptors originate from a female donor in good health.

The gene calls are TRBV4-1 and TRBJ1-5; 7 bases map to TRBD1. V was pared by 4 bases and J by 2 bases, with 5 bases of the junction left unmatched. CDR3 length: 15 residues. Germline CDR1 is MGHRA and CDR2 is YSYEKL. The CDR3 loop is CASSLDRVGNQPQHF. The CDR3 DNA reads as TGCGCCAGCAGCCTCGACAGGGTCGGCAATCAGCCCCAGCATTTT.

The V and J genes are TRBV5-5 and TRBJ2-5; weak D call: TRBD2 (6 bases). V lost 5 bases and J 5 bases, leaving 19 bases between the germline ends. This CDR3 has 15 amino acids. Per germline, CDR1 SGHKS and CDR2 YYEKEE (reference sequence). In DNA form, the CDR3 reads TGTGCCAGCAGTTCCCCCGGAGGGGCTCGGGAGACCCAGTACTTC. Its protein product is CASSSPGGARETQYF.

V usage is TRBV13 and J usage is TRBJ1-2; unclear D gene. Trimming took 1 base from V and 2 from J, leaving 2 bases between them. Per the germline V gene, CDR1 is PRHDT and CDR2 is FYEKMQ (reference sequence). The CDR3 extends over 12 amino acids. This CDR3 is CASSLENYGYTF. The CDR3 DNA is TGTGCCAGCAGCTTAGAAAACTATGGCTACACCTTC.

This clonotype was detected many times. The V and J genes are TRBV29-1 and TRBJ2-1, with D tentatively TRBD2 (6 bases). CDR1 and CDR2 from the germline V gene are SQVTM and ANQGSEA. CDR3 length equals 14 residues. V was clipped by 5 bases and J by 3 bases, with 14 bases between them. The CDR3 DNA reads TGCAGCGTTTACTTTAGCGGCTTCTACAATGAGCAGTTCTTC. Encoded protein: CSVYFSGFYNEQFF.

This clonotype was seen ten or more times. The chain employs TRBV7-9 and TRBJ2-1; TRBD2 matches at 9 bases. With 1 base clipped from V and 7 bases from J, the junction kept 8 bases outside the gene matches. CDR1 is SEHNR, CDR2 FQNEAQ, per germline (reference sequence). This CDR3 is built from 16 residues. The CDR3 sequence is CASSLVGASGTNEQFF. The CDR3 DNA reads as TGTGCCAGCAGCTTAGTAGGGGCTAGCGGGACGAATGAGCAGTTCTTC.

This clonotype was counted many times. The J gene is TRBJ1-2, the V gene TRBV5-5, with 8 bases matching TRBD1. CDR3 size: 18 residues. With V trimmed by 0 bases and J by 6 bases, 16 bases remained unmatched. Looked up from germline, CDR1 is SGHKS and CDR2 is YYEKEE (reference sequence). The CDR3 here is CASSLAISPTGGVNGYTF. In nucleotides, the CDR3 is TGTGCCAGCAGCTTGGCCATCAGTCCAACAGGGGGAGTTAATGGCTACACCTTC.

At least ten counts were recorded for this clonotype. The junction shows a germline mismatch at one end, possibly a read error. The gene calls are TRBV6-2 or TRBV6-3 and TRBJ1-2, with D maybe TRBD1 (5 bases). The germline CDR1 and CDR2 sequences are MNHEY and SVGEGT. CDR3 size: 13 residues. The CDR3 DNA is TGTGCGAGCAAAATCGGGACCGGGAATGGCTACACCTTC. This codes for CASKIGTGNGYTF.

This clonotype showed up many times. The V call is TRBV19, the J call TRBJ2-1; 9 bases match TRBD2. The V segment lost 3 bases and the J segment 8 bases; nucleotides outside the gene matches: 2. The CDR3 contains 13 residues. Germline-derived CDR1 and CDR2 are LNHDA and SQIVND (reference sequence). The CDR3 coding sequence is TGTGCCAGTAGTATCGCGGGAGGGCATGAGCAGTTCTTC. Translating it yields CASSIAGGHEQFF.

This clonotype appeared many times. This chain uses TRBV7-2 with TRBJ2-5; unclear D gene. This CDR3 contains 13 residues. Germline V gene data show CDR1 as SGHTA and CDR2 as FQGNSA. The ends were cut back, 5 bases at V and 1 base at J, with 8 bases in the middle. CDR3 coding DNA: TGTGCCAGCAGCCGCTGGCCCCAAGAGACCCAGTACTTC. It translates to CASSRWPQETQYF.

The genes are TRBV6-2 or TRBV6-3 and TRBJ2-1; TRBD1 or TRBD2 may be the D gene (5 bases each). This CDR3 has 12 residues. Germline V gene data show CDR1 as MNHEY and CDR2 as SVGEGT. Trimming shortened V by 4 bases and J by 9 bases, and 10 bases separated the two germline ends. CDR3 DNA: TGTGCCAGCAGTTCTGAGGGGCTTGAGCAGTTCTTC. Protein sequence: CASSSEGLEQFF.

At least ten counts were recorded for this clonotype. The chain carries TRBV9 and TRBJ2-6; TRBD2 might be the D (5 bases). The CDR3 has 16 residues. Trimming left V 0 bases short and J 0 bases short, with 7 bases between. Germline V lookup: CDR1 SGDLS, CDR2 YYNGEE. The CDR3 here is CASSVGRGSGANVLTF. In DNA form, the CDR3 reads TGTGCCAGCAGCGTAGGACGGGGCTCTGGGGCCAACGTCCTGACTTTC.

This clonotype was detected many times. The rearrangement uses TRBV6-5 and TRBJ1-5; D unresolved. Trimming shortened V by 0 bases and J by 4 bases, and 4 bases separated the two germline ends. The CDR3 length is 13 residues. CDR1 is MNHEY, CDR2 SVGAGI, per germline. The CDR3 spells CASSYSRNQPQHF. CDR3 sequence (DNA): TGTGCCAGCAGTTACTCCAGAAATCAGCCCCAGCATTTT.

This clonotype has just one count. This CDR3 is CASSYKAQSYNEQFF. The CDR3 DNA follows: TGTGCCAGCAGTTATAAGGCGCAGTCCTACAATGAGCAGTTCTTC. This rearrangement joins TRBV6-2 or TRBV6-3 to TRBJ2-1; D is ambiguous. Trimming cost V 3 bases and J 1 base, with 10 bases left between them. CDR1 is MNHEY and CDR2 is SVGEGT in the germline V gene. This CDR3 spans 15 amino acids.

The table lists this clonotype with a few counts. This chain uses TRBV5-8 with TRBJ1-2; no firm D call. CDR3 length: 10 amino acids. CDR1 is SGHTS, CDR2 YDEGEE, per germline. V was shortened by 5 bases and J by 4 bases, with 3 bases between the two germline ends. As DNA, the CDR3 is TGTGCCAGCAGAGGCTATGGCTACACCTTC. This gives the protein CASRGYGYTF. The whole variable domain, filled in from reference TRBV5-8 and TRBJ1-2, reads EAGVTQSPTHLIKTRGQQATLRCSPISGHTSVYWYQQALGLGLQFLLWYDEGEERNRGNFPPRFSGRQFPNYSSELNVNALELEDSALYLCASRGYGYTFGSGTRLTVV.

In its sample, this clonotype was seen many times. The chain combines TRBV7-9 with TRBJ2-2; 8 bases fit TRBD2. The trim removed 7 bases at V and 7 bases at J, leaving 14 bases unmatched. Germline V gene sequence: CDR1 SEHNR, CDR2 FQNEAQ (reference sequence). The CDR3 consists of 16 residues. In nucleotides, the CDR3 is TGTGCCAGCACCCGCCCGGGACTAGAGTACCACGGGGAGCTGTTTTTT. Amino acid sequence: CASTRPGLEYHGELFF.

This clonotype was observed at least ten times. Written as DNA, the CDR3 is TGTGCCAGCAGCTTAGCCTCCTCACGGACTCACGGAGCTTTCTTT. Translating it yields CASSLASSRTHGAFF. The chain is built from TRBV7-9 and TRBJ1-1, with unresolved D. Germline CDR1 is SEHNR and CDR2 is FQNEAQ (reference sequence). There are 15 residues in the CDR3. Trimming shortened V by 0 bases and J by 10 bases, and 18 bases separated the two germline ends.

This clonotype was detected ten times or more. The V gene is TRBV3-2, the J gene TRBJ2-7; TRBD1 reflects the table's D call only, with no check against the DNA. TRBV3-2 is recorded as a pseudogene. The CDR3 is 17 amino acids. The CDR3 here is CASSPGGGQGARGEQYF. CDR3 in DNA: TGTGCCAGCAGCCCCGGTGGTGGACAGGGGGCACGCGGCGAGCAGTACTTC.